The TCR beta chain under discussion was sequenced for a study of T cell responses to AZD1222 COVID-19 vaccine. Study-level findings and limits: Dominant at 160-218 and 743-854, vaccine-associated CD4 TCRs also spanned spike. Following two doses of AZD1222, Spike-specific TCR breadth and depth rose. Females made up more of the donors, who were largely white British, and clonal diversity may have come out too low. The reported proportion of spike-specific TCRs targeting unmutated variant regions was nearly half.

Germline lookup yields CDR1 SGDLS and CDR2 YYNGEE. Trimming took off 6 bases at V and 6 bases at J, with 13 bases between the two ends. This CDR3 spans 14 amino acids. Libraries were prepared by immunoSEQ multiplex PCR; TCRdb keeps only in-frame clonotypes and omits some of them. This sample carries over 70,000 clones, approximately 80% of them seen once, and the ten largest clones take 25% to 30%. Concerning this clone itself: Its target is not known.

Specimen: peripheral blood, collected 28 days after the second dose of the MenACWY control vaccine. The V call is TRBV9, the J call TRBJ1-6, with D tentatively TRBD1 (5 bases). The source of this sequence is an adult who received the MenACWY meningococcal vaccine as a control. The CDR3 protein is CASNGGTVNSPLHF. CDR3 bases: TGTGCCAGCAACGGGGGGACGGTTAATTCACCCCTCCACTTT.